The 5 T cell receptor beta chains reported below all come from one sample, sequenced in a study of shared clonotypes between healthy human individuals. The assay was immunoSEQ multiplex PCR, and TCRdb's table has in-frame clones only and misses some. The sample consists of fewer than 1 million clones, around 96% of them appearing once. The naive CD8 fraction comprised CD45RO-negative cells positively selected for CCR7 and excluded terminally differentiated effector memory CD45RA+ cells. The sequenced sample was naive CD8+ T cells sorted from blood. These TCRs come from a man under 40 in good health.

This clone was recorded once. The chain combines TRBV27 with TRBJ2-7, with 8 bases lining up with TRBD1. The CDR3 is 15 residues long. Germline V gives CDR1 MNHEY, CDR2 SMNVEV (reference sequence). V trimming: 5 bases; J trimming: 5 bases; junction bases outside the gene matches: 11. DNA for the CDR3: TGTGCCAGCAGTCTTGACAGGGGATCTCGGGACGAGCAGTACTTC. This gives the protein CASSLDRGSRDEQYF.

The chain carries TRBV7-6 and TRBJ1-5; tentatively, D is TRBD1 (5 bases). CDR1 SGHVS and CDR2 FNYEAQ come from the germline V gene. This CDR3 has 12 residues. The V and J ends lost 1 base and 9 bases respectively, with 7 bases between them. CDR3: CASSLVGGPQHF. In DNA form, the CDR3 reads TGTGCCAGCAGCTTAGTTGGGGGGCCCCAGCATTTT.

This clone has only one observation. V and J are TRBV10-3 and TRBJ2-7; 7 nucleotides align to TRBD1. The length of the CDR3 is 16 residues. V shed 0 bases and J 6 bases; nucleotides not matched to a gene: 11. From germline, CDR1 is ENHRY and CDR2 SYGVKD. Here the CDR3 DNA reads TGTGCCATCAGTGAGTCGATGACGGACAGGCGAATCGAGCAGTACTTC. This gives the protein CAISESMTDRRIEQYF.

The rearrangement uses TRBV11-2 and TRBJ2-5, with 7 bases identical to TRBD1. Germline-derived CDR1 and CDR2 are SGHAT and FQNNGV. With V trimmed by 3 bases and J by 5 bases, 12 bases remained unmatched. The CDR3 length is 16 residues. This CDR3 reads CASSFGKTGTKETQYF. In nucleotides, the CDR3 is TGTGCCAGCAGCTTCGGAAAGACAGGGACCAAGGAGACCCAGTACTTC.

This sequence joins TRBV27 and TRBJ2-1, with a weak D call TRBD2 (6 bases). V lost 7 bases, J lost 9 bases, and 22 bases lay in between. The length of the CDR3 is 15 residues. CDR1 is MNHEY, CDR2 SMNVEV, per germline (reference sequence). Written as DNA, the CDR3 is TGTGCCAGCACCAACTTAGCGGCCCCCCTCGGTGAGCAGTTCTTC. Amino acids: CASTNLAAPLGEQFF.